In its sample, the clone carrying this T cell receptor beta chain was seen many times. Its antigen is not known. The germline V gene has CDR1 SGHRS and CDR2 YFSETQ. Losses at the gene ends were 4 bases for V and 6 bases for J; bases not matched to a gene: 7. The CDR3 is made up of 14 amino acids. The source of the sample is a study of identical twins. TCRdb used MiXCR to reprocess the 5' RACE reads, holding one entry per CDR3 protein. Of roughly 250,000 distinct CDR3 sequences in the sample, approximately 7% were seen once. The study, taken as a whole, reports: One should note that invariant MAIT and iNKT cells could partly confound zero-insertion analyses. There were fewer insertions in abundant cord blood beta clonotypes, but memory repertoires showed no such pattern. Out-of-frame alpha sequences common to twins were enriched for low generation probability.

The sample was also linked to a second study, of yellow fever vaccine responses in identical twins.

This sequence joins TRBV5-1 and TRBJ2-1, with 7 positions matching TRBD2. The sequence was obtained from a woman aged 18-29 years in good health. Sequencing was performed on memory (CD45RO+) T cells sorted from blood. Here the CDR3 DNA reads TGCGCCAGCAGCCCAGGCGGGGGTTCCAATGAGCAGTTCTTC. As protein: CASSPGGGSNEQFF.